This TCR beta chain was obtained from a study of blood T cell repertoires in COVID-19. Background on the study: There were acute and convalescent COVID-19 samples, and they came from the United States, Italy and Spain.

CDR3 length: 13 residues. Germline CDR1 and CDR2: SEHNR and FQNEAQ (reference sequence). The germline V and J ends were trimmed by 2 bases and 0 bases, with 3 bases remaining between them. Only in-frame clones appear in the TCRdb table, and some are missing; sequencing was by immunoSEQ multiplex PCR. Seen here are over 150,000 clones, roughly four fifths observed once, and the top ten hold around 7.3%. This clone occurred a few times. This TCR was sampled from a woman aged 70-85 years with COVID-19, enrolled during active disease. The material sequenced was peripheral blood. The V call is TRBV7-9, the J call TRBJ2-3; no definite D call. CDR3 DNA: TGTGCCAGCAGCTTACTGAGCACAGATACGCAGTATTTT. Residues: CASSLLSTDTQYF.